This TCR beta chain emerged from a study of T-cell reconstitution after alpha-beta-depleted transplantation in children (dated by TCRdb to 2016 to 2018). For the wider study: The study quantitatively tracked T-cell immune reconstitution after TCRalphabeta/CD19-depleted allogeneic hematopoietic cell transplantation in children using TCR repertoire profiling. On the study overall, not on this receptor specifically: Hyperexpanded clone frequencies declined over subsequent months; after one year, T-cell counts and TCRbeta diversity were mostly attributed to newly produced T cells. About two months after transplant, the apparently early recovery of alphabetaT-cell counts reportedly depended on just several hundred clones that had expanded rapidly and came from non-depleted graft cells. In some patients, the high TCRbeta diversity seen at day 60 was put down to recipient T cells and intrathymic progenitors that had survived conditioning.

For this clonotype: There is no known antigen for this receptor. No much larger clone is present one base from it, and per-base qualities are unavailable.

The sample's treatment or condition, from its label and the paper: allogeneic hematopoietic cell transplantation with graft depleted of TCRalphabeta T cells and CD19 B cells. The transplant recipients were children given TCRalphabeta/CD19-depleted allogeneic hematopoietic cell grafts. The receptor library was made with PCR. The sequencing machine was an Illumina HiSeq 2500. TCR libraries were prepared with molecular barcoding, using unique molecular identifiers to normalize TCRbeta repertoire quantification. TCRdb applied fastp at Q25 and MiXCR to the public reads, then kept only in-frame beta chains. Every CDR3 protein is listed once, alongside the most common genes and DNA of its rows. In all, the sample holds 300,000 to 400,000 distinct CDR3 sequences, and roughly 17% of those were seen once. About 41% of the sample belongs to the ten largest clones. Sample: PBMCs, mostly from graft donor cells, taken 360 days after TCRalphabeta/CD19-depleted stem cell transplant. This receptor was obtained from a male patient aged 2-15 years who had a stem cell transplant for acute lymphoblastic leukemia, so the T cells may come from the graft donor.

CDR3 protein: CASSFAGTPFNTGELFF. The DNA reads as follows: TGTGCCAGCAGCTTCGCCGGGACCCCATTCAACACCGGGGAGCTGTTTTTT. The rearrangement combines TRBV7-9 with TRBJ2-2; the D gene is perhaps TRBD1 or TRBD2, as each covers 5 bases. The CDR3 covers 17 residues, taking in both the cysteine and the phenylalanine. Only the CDR3 portion is preserved as DNA: 51 bases, with reading frame beginning at the first base. Trimming removed 3 bases from V and 2 bases from J, leaving 16 bases between the germline ends. Reading the germline V gene (reference sequence) gives CDR1 SEHNR and CDR2 FQNEAQ. The full variable domain, completed from the reference TRBV7-9 and TRBJ2-2 proteins outside the CDR3, reads DTGVSQNPRHKITKRGQNVTFRCDPISEHNRLYWYRQTLGQGPEFLTYFQNEAQLEKSRLLSDRFSAERPKGSFSTLEIQRTEQGDSAMYLCASSFAGTPFNTGELFFGEGSRLTVL.